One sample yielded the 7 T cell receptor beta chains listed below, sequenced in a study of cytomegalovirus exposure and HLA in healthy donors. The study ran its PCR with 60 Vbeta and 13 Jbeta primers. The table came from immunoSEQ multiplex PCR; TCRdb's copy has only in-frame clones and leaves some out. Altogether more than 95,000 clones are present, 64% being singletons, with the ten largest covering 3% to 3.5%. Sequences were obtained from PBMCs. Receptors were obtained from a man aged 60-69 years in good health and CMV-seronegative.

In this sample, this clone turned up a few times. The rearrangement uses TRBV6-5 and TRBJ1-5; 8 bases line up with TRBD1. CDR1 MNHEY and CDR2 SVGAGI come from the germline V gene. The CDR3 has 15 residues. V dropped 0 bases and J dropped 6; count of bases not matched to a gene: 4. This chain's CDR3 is CASSYSMDRVQPQHF. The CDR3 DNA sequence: TGTGCCAGCAGTTACTCGATGGACAGGGTTCAGCCCCAGCATTTT.

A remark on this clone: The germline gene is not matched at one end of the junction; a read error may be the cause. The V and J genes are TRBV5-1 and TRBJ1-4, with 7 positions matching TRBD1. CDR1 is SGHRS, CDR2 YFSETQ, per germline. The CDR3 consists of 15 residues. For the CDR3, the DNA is TGTGCCAGCAGCGGAAGGGGGCGCAGGAATGAAAAACTGTTTTTT. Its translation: CASSGRGRRNEKLFF.

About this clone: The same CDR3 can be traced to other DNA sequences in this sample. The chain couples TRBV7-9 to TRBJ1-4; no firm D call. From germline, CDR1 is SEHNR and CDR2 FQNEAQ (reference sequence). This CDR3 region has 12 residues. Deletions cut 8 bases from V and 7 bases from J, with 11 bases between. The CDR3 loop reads CASSRSFEKLFF. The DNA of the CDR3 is TGTGCCAGCTCTAGGTCCTTTGAAAAACTGTTTTTT. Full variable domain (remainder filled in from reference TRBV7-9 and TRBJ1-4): DTGVSQNPRHKITKRGQNVTFRCDPISEHNRLYWYRQTLGQGPEFLTYFQNEAQLEKSRLLSDRFSAERPKGSFSTLEIQRTEQGDSAMYLCASSRSFEKLFFGSGTQLSVL.

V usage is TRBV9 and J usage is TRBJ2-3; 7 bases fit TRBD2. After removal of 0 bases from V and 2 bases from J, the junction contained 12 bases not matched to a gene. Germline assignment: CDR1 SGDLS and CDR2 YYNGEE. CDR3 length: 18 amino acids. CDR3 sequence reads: CASSVESPSGTTTDTQYF. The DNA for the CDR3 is TGTGCCAGCAGCGTAGAGTCCCCTAGCGGTACTACCACAGATACGCAGTATTTT.

The CDR3: CASSPQPATQYF. CDR3 DNA: TGTGCCAGCAGCCCACAGCCCGCGACCCAGTACTTC. The chain joins TRBV6-6 to TRBJ2-5; no reliable D call. V gave up 6 bases and J gave up 7 bases, with 12 bases separating them. This CDR3 has 12 residues. Germline V lookup: CDR1 MNHNY, CDR2 SVGAGI (reference sequence).

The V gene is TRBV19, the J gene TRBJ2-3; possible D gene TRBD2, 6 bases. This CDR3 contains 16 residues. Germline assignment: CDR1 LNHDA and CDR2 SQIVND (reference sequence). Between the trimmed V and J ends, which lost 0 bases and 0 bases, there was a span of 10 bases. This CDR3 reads CASSIDRRASTDTQYF. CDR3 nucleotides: TGTGCCAGTAGTATAGATCGGAGGGCCAGCACAGATACGCAGTATTTT. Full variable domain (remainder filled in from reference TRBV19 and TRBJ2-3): DGGITQSPKYLFRKEGQNVTLSCEQNLNHDAMYWYRQDPGQGLRLIYYSQIVNDFQKGDIAEGYSVSREKKESFPLTVTSAQKNPTAFYLCASSIDRRASTDTQYFGPGTRLTVL.

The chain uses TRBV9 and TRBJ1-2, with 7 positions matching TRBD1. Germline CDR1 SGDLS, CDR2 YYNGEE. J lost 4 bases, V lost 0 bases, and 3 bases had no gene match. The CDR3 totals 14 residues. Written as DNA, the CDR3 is TGTGCCAGCAGCGTAGGACAGGGACTCTATGGCTACACCTTC. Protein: CASSVGQGLYGYTF.